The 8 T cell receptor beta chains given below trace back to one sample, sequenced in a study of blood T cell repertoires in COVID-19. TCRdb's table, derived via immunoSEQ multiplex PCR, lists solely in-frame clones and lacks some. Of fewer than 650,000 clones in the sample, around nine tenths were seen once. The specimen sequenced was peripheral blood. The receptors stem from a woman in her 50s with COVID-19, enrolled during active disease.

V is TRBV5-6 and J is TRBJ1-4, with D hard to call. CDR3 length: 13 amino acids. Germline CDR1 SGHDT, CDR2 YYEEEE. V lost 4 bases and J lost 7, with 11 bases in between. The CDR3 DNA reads TGTGCCAGCAGCGACCGGGGAGGTGAAAAACTGTTTTTT. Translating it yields CASSDRGGEKLFF.

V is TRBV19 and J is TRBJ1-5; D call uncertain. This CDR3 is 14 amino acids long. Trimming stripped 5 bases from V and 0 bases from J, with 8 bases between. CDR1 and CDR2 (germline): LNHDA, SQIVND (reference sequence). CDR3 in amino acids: CASSPATSNQPQHF. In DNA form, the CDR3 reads TGTGCCAGTAGTCCCGCTACTAGCAATCAGCCCCAGCATTTT.

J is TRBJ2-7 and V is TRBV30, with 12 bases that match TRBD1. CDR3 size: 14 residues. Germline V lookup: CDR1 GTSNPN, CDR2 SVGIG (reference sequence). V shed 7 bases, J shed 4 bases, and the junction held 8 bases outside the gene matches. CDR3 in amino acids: CASRAGQGAYEQYF. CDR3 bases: TGTGCCTCCCGGGCGGGACAGGGGGCTTACGAGCAGTACTTC.

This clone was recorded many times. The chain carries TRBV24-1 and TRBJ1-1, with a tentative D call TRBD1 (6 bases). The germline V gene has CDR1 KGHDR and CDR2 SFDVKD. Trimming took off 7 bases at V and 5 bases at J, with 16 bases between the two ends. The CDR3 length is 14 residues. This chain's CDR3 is CATRERRGSTEAFF. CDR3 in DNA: TGTGCCACCAGAGAACGCAGGGGATCGACTGAAGCTTTCTTT.

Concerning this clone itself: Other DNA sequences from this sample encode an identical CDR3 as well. The chain's CDR3 is CSVRHRGNTEAFF. CDR3 in DNA: TGCAGCGTTCGACACAGGGGGAACACTGAAGCTTTCTTT. The rearrangement uses TRBV29-1 and TRBJ1-1, with TRBD1 matching 7 bases. CDR1 is SQVTM, CDR2 ANQGSEA, per germline. The CDR3 is 13 residues long. The V gene end was trimmed by 5 bases and the J gene end by 1 base; junction bases not matched to a gene: 4.

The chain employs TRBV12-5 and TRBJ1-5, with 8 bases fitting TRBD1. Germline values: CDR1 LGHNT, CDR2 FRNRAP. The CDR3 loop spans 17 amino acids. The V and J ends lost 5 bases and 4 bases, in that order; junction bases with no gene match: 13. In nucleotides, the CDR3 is TGTGCTAGTGGTGGGGCAGGGGGCGGGCTTCGAAATCAGCCCCAGCATTTT. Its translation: CASGGAGGGLRNQPQHF.

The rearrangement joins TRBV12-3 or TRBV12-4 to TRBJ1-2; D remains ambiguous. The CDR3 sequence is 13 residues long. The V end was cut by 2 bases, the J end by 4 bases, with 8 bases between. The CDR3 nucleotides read TGTGCCAGCAGTTTACGAGAGATCTATGGCTACACCTTC. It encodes CASSLREIYGYTF.

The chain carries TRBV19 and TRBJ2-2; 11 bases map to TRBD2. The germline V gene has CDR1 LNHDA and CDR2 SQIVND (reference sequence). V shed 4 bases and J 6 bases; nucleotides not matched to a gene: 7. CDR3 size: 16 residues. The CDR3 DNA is TGTGCCAGTAGTACCTTTAGCGGGGGGGCCCCCGGGGAGCTGTTTTTT. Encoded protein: CASSTFSGGAPGELFF.